This T cell receptor beta chain was sequenced for a study of blood T cells in healthy people across ages. In the study overall: Template-switching capture recovered about one barcoded beta molecule per two T cells.

RNA extraction gave at least 6 micrograms of total RNA per sample. Note on this clonotype: Its antigen is unknown.

CDR1 and CDR2 from the germline V gene are LGHNA and YSLEER. J was trimmed by 3 bases and V by 0 bases; bases with no gene match: 7. This CDR3 contains 16 residues. A second PCR, run for about 7 to 11 cycles, used a sample-barcoded 5' primer plus a J-beta primer mix. From the 5' RACE reads, TCRdb called clonotypes with MiXCR, one entry per CDR3 protein. Altogether around 990,000 distinct CDR3 sequences are present, 35% to 45% being singletons, with the ten largest covering around 13%. Study findings and constraints: With age, beta diversity per million T cells declined roughly linearly, significantly by 30 to 50.

The sample consisted of blood. V and J are TRBV4-3 and TRBJ1-2; 7 bases map to TRBD1. This sequence was found in a young man in good health. CDR3 in amino acids: CASSQDLGTGDYGYTF. The CDR3 region has the DNA TGCGCCAGCAGCCAAGATCTAGGCACAGGGGACTATGGCTACACCTTC.